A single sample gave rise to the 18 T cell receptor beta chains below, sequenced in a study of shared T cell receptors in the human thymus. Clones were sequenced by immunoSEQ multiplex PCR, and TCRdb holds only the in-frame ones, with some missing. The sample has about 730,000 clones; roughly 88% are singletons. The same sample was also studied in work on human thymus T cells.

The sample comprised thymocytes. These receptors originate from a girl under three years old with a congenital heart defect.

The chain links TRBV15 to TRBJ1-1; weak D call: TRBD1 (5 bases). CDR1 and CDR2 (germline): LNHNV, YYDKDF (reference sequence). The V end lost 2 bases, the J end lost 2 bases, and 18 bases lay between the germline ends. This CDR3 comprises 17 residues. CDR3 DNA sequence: TGTGCCACCAGCAGAAGAAGAAGGAGGGGACGAAACACTGAAGCTTTCTTT. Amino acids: CATSRRRRRGRNTEAFF. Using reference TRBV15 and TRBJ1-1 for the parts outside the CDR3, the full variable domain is DAMVIQNPRYQVTQFGKPVTLSCSQTLNHNVMYWYQQKSSQAPKLLFHYYDKDFNNEADTPDNFQSRRPNTSFCFLDIRSPGLGDTAMYLCATSRRRRRGRNTEAFFGQGTRLTVV.

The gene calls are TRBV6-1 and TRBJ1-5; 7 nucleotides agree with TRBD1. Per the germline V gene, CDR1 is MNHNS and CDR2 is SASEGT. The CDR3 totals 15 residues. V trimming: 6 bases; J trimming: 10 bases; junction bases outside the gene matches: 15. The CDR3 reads CASRGLQGPLNPQHF. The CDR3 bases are TGTGCCAGCAGGGGATTACAGGGGCCACTAAATCCCCAGCATTTT.

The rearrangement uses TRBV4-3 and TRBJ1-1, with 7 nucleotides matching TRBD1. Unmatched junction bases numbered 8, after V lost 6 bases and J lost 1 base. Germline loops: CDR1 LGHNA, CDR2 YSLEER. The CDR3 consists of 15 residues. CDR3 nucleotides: TGCGCCAGCAGAACCGGGACAGCGAGGAACACTGAAGCTTTCTTT. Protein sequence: CASRTGTARNTEAFF.

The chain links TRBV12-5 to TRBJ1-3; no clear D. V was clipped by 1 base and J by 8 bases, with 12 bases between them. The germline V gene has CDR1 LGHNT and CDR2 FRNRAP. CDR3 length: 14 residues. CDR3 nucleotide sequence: TGTGCTAGTGGTTTGGCGTTTCCTGTCCACACCATATATTTT. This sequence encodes CASGLAFPVHTIYF.

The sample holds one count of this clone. The CDR3 protein is CASSRRQGGNTIYF. The CDR3 coding sequence is TGTGCCAGCTCACGACGCCAGGGGGGAAACACCATATATTTT. V gene TRBV18 combines with J gene TRBJ1-3, with D possibly being TRBD1 (6 bases). Trimming took 4 bases from V and 4 from J, leaving 11 bases between them. The CDR3 length is 14 residues. CDR1 KGHSH and CDR2 LQKENI come from the germline V gene.

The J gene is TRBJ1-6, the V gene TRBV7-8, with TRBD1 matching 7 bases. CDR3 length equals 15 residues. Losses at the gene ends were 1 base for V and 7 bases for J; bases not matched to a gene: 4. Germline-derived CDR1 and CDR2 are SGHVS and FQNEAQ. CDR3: CASSLVRDRNSPLHF. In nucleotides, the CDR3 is TGTGCCAGCAGCTTAGTGCGGGACAGAAATTCACCCCTCCACTTT.

The CDR3 DNA sequence: TGTGCCAGCAGCCCTTTGATACCGGACAGGGACAACACCGGGGAGCTGTTTTTT. Protein sequence: CASSPLIPDRDNTGELFF. The V call is TRBV7-2, the J call TRBJ2-2; TRBD1 matches at 8 bases. The V segment lost 5 bases and the J segment 2 bases; nucleotides outside the gene matches: 13. Germline V gives CDR1 SGHTA, CDR2 FQGNSA. The CDR3 extends over 18 amino acids.

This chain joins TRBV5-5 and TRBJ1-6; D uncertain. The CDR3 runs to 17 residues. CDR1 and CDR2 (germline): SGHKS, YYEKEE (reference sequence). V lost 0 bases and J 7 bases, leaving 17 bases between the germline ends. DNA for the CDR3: TGTGCCAGCAGCTTGGACACACGGTGGGAGAGCAATTCACCCCTCCACTTT. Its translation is CASSLDTRWESNSPLHF. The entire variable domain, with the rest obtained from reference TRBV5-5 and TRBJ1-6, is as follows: DAGVTQSPTHLIKTRGQQVTLRCSPISGHKSVSWYQQVLGQGPQFIFQYYEKEERGRGNFPDRFSARQFPNYSSELNVNALLLGDSALYLCASSLDTRWESNSPLHFGNGTRLTVT.

The CDR3: CASTPGGWEQFF. CDR3 nucleotide sequence: TGTGCCAGCACACCGGGGGGGTGGGAGCAGTTCTTC. V and J are TRBV6-6 and TRBJ2-1; 8 bases line up with TRBD2. The CDR3 extends over 12 amino acids. The V gene's germline CDR1 is MNHNY and CDR2 SVGAGI (reference sequence). With V trimmed by 7 bases and J by 10 bases, 6 bases remained unmatched.

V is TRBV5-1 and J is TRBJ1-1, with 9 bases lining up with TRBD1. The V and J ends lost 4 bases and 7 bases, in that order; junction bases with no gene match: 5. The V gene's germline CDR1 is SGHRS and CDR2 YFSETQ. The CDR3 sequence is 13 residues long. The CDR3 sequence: CASSTDRGSEAFF. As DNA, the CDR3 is TGCGCCAGCAGCACGGACAGGGGAAGTGAAGCTTTCTTT.

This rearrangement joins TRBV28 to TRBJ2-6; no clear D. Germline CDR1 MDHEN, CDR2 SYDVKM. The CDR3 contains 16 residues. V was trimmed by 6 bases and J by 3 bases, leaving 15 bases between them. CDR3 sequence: CASRDPRVDGANVLTF. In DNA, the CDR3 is TGTGCCAGCAGGGATCCACGGGTAGATGGGGCCAACGTCCTGACTTTC.

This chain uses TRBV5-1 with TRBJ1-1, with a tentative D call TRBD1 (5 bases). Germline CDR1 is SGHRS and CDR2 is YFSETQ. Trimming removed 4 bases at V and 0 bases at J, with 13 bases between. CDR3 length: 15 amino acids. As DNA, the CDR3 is TGCGCCAGCAGCGCAGAGACAGCCATGAACACTGAAGCTTTCTTT. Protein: CASSAETAMNTEAFF. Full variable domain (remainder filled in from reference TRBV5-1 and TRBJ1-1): KAGVTQTPRYLIKTRGQQVTLSCSPISGHRSVSWYQQTPGQGLQFLFEYFSETQRNKGNFPGRFSGRQFSNSRSEMNVSTLELGDSALYLCASSAETAMNTEAFFGQGTRLTVV.

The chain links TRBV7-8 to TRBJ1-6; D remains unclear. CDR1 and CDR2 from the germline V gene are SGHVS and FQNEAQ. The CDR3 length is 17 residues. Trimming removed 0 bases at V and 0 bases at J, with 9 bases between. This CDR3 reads CASSLAPHDSYNSPLHF. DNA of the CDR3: TGTGCCAGCAGCTTAGCACCACATGACTCCTATAATTCACCCCTCCACTTT.

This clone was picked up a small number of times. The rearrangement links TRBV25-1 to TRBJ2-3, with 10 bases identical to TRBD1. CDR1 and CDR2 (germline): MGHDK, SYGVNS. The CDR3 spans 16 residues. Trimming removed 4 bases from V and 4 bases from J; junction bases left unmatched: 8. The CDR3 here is CASSGRRDRGPDTQYF. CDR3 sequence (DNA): TGTGCCAGCAGTGGTCGCCGGGACAGGGGCCCAGATACGCAGTATTTT.

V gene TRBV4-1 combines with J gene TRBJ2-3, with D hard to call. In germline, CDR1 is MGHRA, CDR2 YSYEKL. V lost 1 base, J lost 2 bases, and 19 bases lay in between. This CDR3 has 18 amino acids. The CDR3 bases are TGCGCCAGCAGCCAAGGTATATCTGTTTCCTCCGTCACAGATACGCAGTATTTT. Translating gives CASSQGISVSSVTDTQYF.

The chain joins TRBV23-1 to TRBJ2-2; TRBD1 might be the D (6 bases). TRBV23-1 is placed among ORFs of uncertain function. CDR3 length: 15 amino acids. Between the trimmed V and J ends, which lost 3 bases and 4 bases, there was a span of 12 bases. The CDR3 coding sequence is TGCGCCAGCAGTCAGGGGCAGGGGCCCACCGGGGAGCTGTTTTTT. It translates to CASSQGQGPTGELFF.

The CDR3 is CASSPGLGSYEQYF. CDR3 coding DNA: TGTGCCAGCAGTCCAGGGTTAGGCTCCTACGAGCAGTACTTC. The chain uses TRBV28 and TRBJ2-7, with TRBD1 as a possible D gene (5 bases). Germline V CDR1 and CDR2: MDHEN, SYDVKM. V was trimmed by 5 bases and J by 0 bases, leaving 11 bases between them. This CDR3 comprises 14 residues.

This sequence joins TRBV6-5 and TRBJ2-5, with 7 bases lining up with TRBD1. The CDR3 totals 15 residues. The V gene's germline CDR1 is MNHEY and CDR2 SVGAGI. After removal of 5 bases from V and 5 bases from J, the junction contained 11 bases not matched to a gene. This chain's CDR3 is CASSPRGIIFETQYF. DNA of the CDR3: TGTGCCAGCAGTCCCAGGGGGATAATCTTTGAGACCCAGTACTTC.